The entry below gives a single T cell receptor (beta chain) sequence along with its context. Its antigen specificity is not known. The cohort comprised around 690 healthy bone marrow donors. At the time of sampling, every cohort member was nominally healthy, though immune exposures that went unrecorded were likely present. The donor tested CMV seronegative and was one of the 352 seronegative cohort members. Each donor provided a peripheral blood sample, and peripheral blood mononuclear cells were used for TCR beta sequencing. The Qiagen DNeasy Blood Extraction Kit was used to extract genomic DNA from the blood cell samples. This specimen comes from a study of cytomegalovirus exposure and HLA in healthy donors (TCRdb year 2017). In the study overall: An earlier analysis of 587 of the donors reported 250 to 350 Gb of sequence data and about 120 million unique TCR beta sequences obtained from 150 million to 200 million T cells. HLA typing included class I and class II loci at four-digit resolution. Typing coverage varied by locus: 629-630 donors for A, B, C, DRB1 and DQB1; roughly 510 for DQA1; more than 600 for DPA1; around 450 for DPB1. Donor age, sex, ethnicity and CMV serostatus were collected together with the repertoire data. The aim of the study was to test whether cataloging public T cell receptors could identify signatures of past pathogen exposure. Every discovery cohort repertoire had been produced on one sequencing platform. On average, roughly 200,000 unique TCR beta nucleotide sequences were sequenced per donor among about 400 genotyped donors of the cohort, with 15% to 20% of those sequences being non-productive. The study profiled the T cell repertoires of under 700 subjects by immunosequencing and related them to cytomegalovirus serostatus. The study combined high-throughput TCR immunosequencing, statistical association of individual TCRs with disease status, and machine learning to predict cytomegalovirus infection status. In addition to the first cohort of 666 subjects, a separate validation cohort of approximately 120 different subjects was used. Among the roughly 400 genotyped donors, around 81% belonged to the genetic ancestry cluster associated with self-reported Caucasian donors. Genome-wide SNP genotypes for about three fifths of the 666 donors were used in a later genetic analysis, which treated that subset as a discovery cohort. Rather than using new phenotypic data, the later analysis identified candidate immune exposures from TCR beta sequences and from how often those sequences occurred across donors. About 330 gigabases of sequencing data and approximately 92 million unique TCR sequences made up an early release that covered around 640 HLA-typed donors. An earlier analysis of roughly 600 of the donors used high-throughput TCR beta sequencing to judge whether each TCR beta V gene segment behaved as functional or pseudogenic. To study patterns of TCR occurrence, a later analysis re-analyzed previously published TCR beta repertoires from several hundred donors and added high-resolution HLA genotyping. Roughly five DR-DQ haplotypes were treated as single units for association and clustering because of strong linkage in the cohort. Study-wide conclusions, independent of this receptor: The study gave a list of over 150 TCR beta chains associated with cytomegalovirus. Assigning TCR associations to individual alleles was difficult when HLA alleles, especially DR and DQ, strongly co-occurred. An association between a missense DCLRE1C variant and V-gene and J-gene trimming of TCR beta chains was found in a later genetic analysis and replicated in an independent cohort. Linkage disequilibrium might explain the correlated functional status among segregating V segments, but an unknown experimental factor could not be excluded. In a later analysis, HLA-associated TCR beta chains were found to be more clonally expanded and to have lower generation probabilities than equally common non-associated chains. Specific HLA alleles were associated with about 17,000 TCR beta sequences at a false discovery rate of 0.05 in a later analysis. For the cohort, immune exposure information was limited to CMV serostatus. Presence/absence analyses assumed roughly uniform sequencing depth across donors, an assumption that may not hold. In an earlier analysis of roughly 500 of the donors, most TCR beta V segments appeared in productive rearrangements about 87% or about 30% of the time, broadly matching IMGT annotations. This cohort had only TCR beta chains sequenced, and the lack of alpha or paired-chain data limited which features could be detected. A later genetic analysis reported fewer N-insertions in productive TCRs among donors in an Asian-associated ancestry cluster than the approximately 700-donor mean. HLA typing was unavailable for some donors at each locus, so association tests used only the typed subset. The classifier was reported to diagnose cytomegalovirus status with high specificity and sensitivity in both the original cohort and the validation cohort. The authors suggested that the approach could potentially be generalized to other disease states and immunological phenotypes. A few of the identified cytomegalovirus-associated TCR beta chains were confirmed in vitro to be specific for cytomegalovirus antigens. Across donors, most TCR sequences were observed very rarely, whereas some public TCRs were present in many individuals. A further reported finding was that TCR beta sequences accurately predicted the HLA-A and HLA-B alleles for most subjects in the first cohort. Because counts were too low, 15 to 20 rarely observed V segments, including chromosome 9 orphons, were excluded from the earlier analysis of about 500 of the donors. According to a later analysis, most CMV-associated TCR beta chains appeared to be HLA-restricted, and the HLA associations seemed to be driven largely by CMV exposure. In a later analysis, several top co-occurrence clusters were reported to appear linked to parvovirus B19, influenza, CMV and Epstein-Barr virus. In a later analysis, TCR association rates were found to vary across HLA loci, with the most associated TCRs seen for DRB1 alleles and the fewest for HLA-C alleles. The sequencing pipeline was judged likely to have produced a cluster of highly shared sequence variants as a technical artifact.

Libraries were made using the immunoSEQ multiplex PCR assay. The multiplex PCR relied on a mix of 60 forward primers for TCR Vbeta segments and 13 reverse primers for TCR Jbeta segments. The CDR3 region of rearranged TCR beta genes was amplified from genomic DNA by a multiplex PCR assay. Amplified TCR beta libraries were sequenced as 87-base-pair reads on the Illumina HiSeq System. The study's own analysis went as follows. In a later analysis, 80 million or so unique TCR beta chains were counted across the roughly 610 repertoires, and around 10 million of these chains were shared by at least two donors. Raw reads were error-corrected and collapsed into unique sequences by a nearest-neighbor algorithm in which closely related sequences were merged to remove PCR and sequencing errors. Alignment of CDR3 sequences to IMGT reference sequences was used to assign V, D and J gene segments. For a sequence to be retained, a match of at least six nucleotides to both a V gene segment and a J gene segment was required. Rearrangements were classified as productive when the CDR3 lacked stop codons and remained in frame with V and J, and all other rearrangements were classified as non-productive. CDR3 was defined by IMGT convention, running from the second conserved V-encoded cysteine to the conserved J-encoded phenylalanine. In an earlier analysis of more than 550 of the donors, sequences lacking an unambiguous match to a single V gene segment were excluded. In an earlier analysis of some 590 of the donors, a V segment was called functional when productive rearrangements were above 56.7%, and segregating when the standard deviation between donors exceeded 5%. A statistical classification framework was built for diagnosing cytomegalovirus status from the catalog of TCR beta chain sequences. V and J gene assignment, in a later analysis, came from comparing TCR nucleotide sequences with IMGT/GENE-DB human TR gene sequences. Using the TCRdist pipeline, a later analysis assigned CDR3 sequences along with most-parsimonious VDJ recombination scenarios. In a later analysis, each TCR beta chain was defined by its CDR3 amino acid sequence together with its V-gene family, and reads without a unique V-gene family were excluded. In a later analysis, around 650 highly shared, low-generation-probability nucleotide sequences were removed to address suspected cross-contamination and a sequencing artifact. A later analysis calculated a clonal expansion index for each public chain from normalized within-repertoire ranks of inferred template counts. A later analysis computed generation probabilities with a VDJ recombination model fitted to out-of-frame rearrangements, and checked the results against IGoR. In a later analysis, TCR-TCR, TCR-HLA and TCR-CMV co-occurrence was scored with hypergeometric tests, and a repertoire-size bias correction was applied to TCR pairs. A later analysis estimated false discovery rates by permuting HLA or CMV assignments 20 times. In a later analysis, co-occurring TCRs were grouped with DBSCAN, and TCRdist sequence similarity was added when clustering was performed within HLA-allele-positive subsets. Repertoires with fewer than 30,000 or more than 120,000 public chains were left out of co-occurrence clustering, as were about 5 repertoires with anomalous nucleotide sharing. The immuneACCESS repertoire file appears here via TCRdb, limited to in-frame rearrangements. These files lack a portion of the clones; in checked studies, under half of the deficit traces to unresolved V genes, and the cause of the others is not known. V and J calls plus clone size are reproduced from that table; the DNA served to infer D and trimming. This sample's listing comprises roughly 62,000 clones. Around 2.1% of the sample goes to the ten largest clones.

Sample: PBMCs. This TCR was recovered from a young woman in good health and CMV-seronegative.

The encoded CDR3 is CASSEGTGGTGELFF. The DNA sequence is TGTGCCAGCAGTGAAGGGACAGGGGGCACCGGGGAGCTGTTTTTT. The sequence is built from TRBV6-1 and TRBJ2-2; 10 bases in the middle match TRBD1. The germline V and J ends show losses of 1 base and 4 bases respectively, and no gene match explains 0 bases of the junction. Inclusive of the bounding cysteine and phenylalanine, the CDR3 is 15 residues long. Only CDR3 DNA is held: 45 bases, read in frame from base 1. The germline V gene specifies MNHNS as CDR1 and SASEGT as CDR2.